Sequencing of this T cell receptor (beta chain) was carried out in a study of blood T cell repertoires in COVID-19. TCRdb's table, derived via immunoSEQ multiplex PCR, lists solely in-frame clones and lacks some. The data contain 110,000 or so clones, 80% to 90% of them singletons. Germline loops: CDR1 MNHEY, CDR2 SVGAGI. The ends were cut back, 6 bases at V and 5 bases at J, with 16 bases in the middle. CDR3 size: 14 residues. This TCR derives from a man in his 70s who had recovered from COVID-19. This chain uses TRBV6-5 with TRBJ1-1, with a possible D match to TRBD1 (6 bases). The sequencing sample was made of peripheral blood. The CDR3 DNA reads as TGTGCCAGCAGGGCCCGACAGGTAGATACTGAAGCTTTCTTT. This codes for CASRARQVDTEAFF.